Following are 8 T cell receptor beta chains from one sample sequenced in a study of T cells in Graves' hyperthyroidism and ophthalmopathy. TCR beta CDR3 region amplification was performed from RNA transcripts. Initially, a first-round RT-PCR of the TCR CDR3 employed the HTBI primer set. TCRdb analysed the multiplex PCR reads with MiXCR anew, one entry per CDR3 protein. The sample consists of around 440,000 distinct CDR3 sequences, 15% to 18% of them appearing once. Material for sequencing was blood. All receptors derive from a woman younger than 35 with Graves' hyperthyroidism.

This clonotype was picked up many times. The rearrangement uses TRBV2 and TRBJ2-5, with 9 bases identical to TRBD2. The germline CDR1 and CDR2 sequences are SNHLY and FYNNEI. Trimming removed 8 bases from V and 2 bases from J; junction bases left unmatched: 9. The CDR3 spans 15 residues. The CDR3 sequence: CASGGVAGDQETQYF. The CDR3 nucleotides read TGTGCCAGCGGGGGGGTAGCGGGGGATCAAGAGACCCAGTACTTC.

At least ten counts were recorded for this clonotype. The chain combines TRBV12-3 or TRBV12-4 with TRBJ2-1; weak D call: TRBD2 (5 bases). Trimming stripped 5 bases from V and 5 bases from J, with 10 bases between. This CDR3 is built from 13 residues. CDR3 DNA sequence: TGTGCCAGCAGTCACGGGGTAGACAATGAGCAGTTCTTC. Its protein product is CASSHGVDNEQFF.

This clonotype was counted at least ten times. The chain is built from TRBV11-3 and TRBJ2-1; the match to TRBD2 covers 13 bases. The CDR3 is 21 amino acids. Trimming removed 2 bases from V and 2 bases from J; junction bases left unmatched: 15. From germline, CDR1 is SGHNT and CDR2 YENEEA. The CDR3 loop is CASSLPHRGLAGVGPYNEQFF. The CDR3, as DNA: TGTGCCAGCAGCTTACCCCACCGAGGACTAGCGGGAGTGGGCCCCTACAATGAGCAGTTCTTC.

This clonotype was detected many times. The chain employs TRBV12-5 and TRBJ2-7, with a possible D match to TRBD1 (5 bases). The V end lost 0 bases, the J end lost 3 bases, and 15 bases lay between the germline ends. Germline lookup yields CDR1 LGHNT and CDR2 FRNRAP. The CDR3 sequence is 16 residues long. The chain's CDR3 is CASGLVRDSRLYEQYF. The CDR3 DNA reads TGTGCTAGTGGTTTGGTCCGAGACAGCCGTCTCTACGAGCAGTACTTC.

The rearrangement uses TRBV19 and TRBJ2-5; 10 bases are shared with TRBD1. The CDR3 spans 13 residues. Looked up from germline, CDR1 is LNHDA and CDR2 is SQIVND (reference sequence). The V gene end was trimmed by 9 bases and the J gene end by 3 bases; junction bases not matched to a gene: 4. In nucleotides, the CDR3 is TGTGCCAGCCGGGACAGGGGCAAAGAGACCCAGTACTTC. This encodes CASRDRGKETQYF.

V and J are TRBV24-1 and TRBJ1-4, with D tentatively TRBD1 (6 bases). Germline CDR1 and CDR2: KGHDR and SFDVKD. The CDR3 length is 13 residues. The ends were cut back, 7 bases at V and 8 bases at J, with 13 bases in the middle. The CDR3 region is CATRGRGDEKLFF. CDR3 coding DNA: TGTGCCACCAGGGGCAGGGGTGACGAAAAACTGTTTTTT.

This clonotype was seen repeatedly, ten times or more. This chain uses TRBV6-6 with TRBJ1-6; TRBD1 agrees at 8 bases. The V gene end was trimmed by 0 bases and the J gene end by 9 bases; junction bases not matched to a gene: 10. CDR1 and CDR2 (germline): MNHNY, SVGAGI (reference sequence). The CDR3 spans 17 residues. For the CDR3, the DNA is TGTGCCAGCAGTTACTCGTGGACAGGGAGACGGAGTTCACCCCTCCACTTT. This translates into CASSYSWTGRRSSPLHF.

A few counts support this clonotype. The chain recombines TRBV14 with TRBJ2-1; the match to TRBD2 covers 8 bases. With 4 bases clipped from V and 7 bases from J, the junction kept 12 bases outside the gene matches. The CDR3 is 16 residues long. The germline gives CDR1 SGHDN, CDR2 FVKESK. The CDR3 here is CASSPTASGGGNEQFF. In nucleotides, the CDR3 is TGTGCCAGCAGCCCCACCGCCAGCGGGGGAGGGAATGAGCAGTTCTTC.